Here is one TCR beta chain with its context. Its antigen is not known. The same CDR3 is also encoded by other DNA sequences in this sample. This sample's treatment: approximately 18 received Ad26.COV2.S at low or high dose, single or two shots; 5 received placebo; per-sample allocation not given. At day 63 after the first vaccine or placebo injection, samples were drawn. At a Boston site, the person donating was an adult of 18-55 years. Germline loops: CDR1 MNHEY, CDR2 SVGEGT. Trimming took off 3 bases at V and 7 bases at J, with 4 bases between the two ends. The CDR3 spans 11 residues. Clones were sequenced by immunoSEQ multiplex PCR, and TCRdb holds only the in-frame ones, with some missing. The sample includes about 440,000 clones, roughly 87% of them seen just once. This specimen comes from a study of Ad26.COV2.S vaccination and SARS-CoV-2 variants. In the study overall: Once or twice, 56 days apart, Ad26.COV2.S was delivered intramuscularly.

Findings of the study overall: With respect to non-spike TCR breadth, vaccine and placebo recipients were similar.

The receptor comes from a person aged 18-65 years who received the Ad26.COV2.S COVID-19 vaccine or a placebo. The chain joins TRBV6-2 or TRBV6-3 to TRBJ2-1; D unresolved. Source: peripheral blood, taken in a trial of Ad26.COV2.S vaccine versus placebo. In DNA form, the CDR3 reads TGTGCCAGCAGTTATCTGAATGAGCAGTTCTTC. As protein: CASSYLNEQFF.